Here is one T cell receptor beta chain with its context. Assignment of participants to cohorts was predicated upon participant-reported clinical history. The CDR3 has 15 residues. Trimming took off 4 bases at V and 0 bases at J, with 10 bases between the two ends. CDR1 and CDR2 (germline): KGHSH, LQKENI. These data belong to a study of blood T cell repertoires in COVID-19. Study as a whole: PBMCs, B-cell-depleted T cells, or T cells provided the cDNA or gDNA that made up the material.

As processed by the authors: Reference gene primers were amplified, and this amplification served to estimate nucleated cell counts. Sequenced by immunoSEQ multiplex PCR; TCRdb stores in-frame clones only, minus some. V and J calls and clone size are copied from that table; D and trimming were computed from the DNA. Here the sample spans some 140,000 clones, about four fifths being singletons. This TCR was sampled from a man between 45 and 60 years old who had recovered from COVID-19. What was sequenced was PBMCs or T cells enriched from blood (not recorded which). The genes are TRBV18 and TRBJ1-3, with D possibly TRBD1 on 5 matching bases. CDR3 sequence: CASSLTRDSGNTIYF. In DNA form, the CDR3 reads TGTGCCAGCTCACTGACCAGGGACTCTGGAAACACCATATATTTT.